Presented here are 17 T cell receptor beta chains from one specimen sequenced in a study of a mutant IDH1 vaccine in newly diagnosed glioma. Time point given: baseline, week 1 (first vaccination visit). Noted treatment: pre-vaccination baseline after standard-of-care therapy. The data were produced by immunoSEQ multiplex PCR, yet TCRdb's version contains in-frame clones alone and is incomplete. The table records more than 20,000 clones, roughly 84% of them present only once. This specimen consisted of PBMCs, obtained from a glioma patient treated with radiotherapy, temozolomide or both. These receptor sequences come from a man in his forties with glioma.

This chain uses TRBV6-5 with TRBJ1-3, with D tentatively TRBD1 (5 bases). Germline CDR1 is MNHEY and CDR2 is SVGAGI. The CDR3 has 14 residues. V was trimmed by 7 bases and J by 6 bases, leaving 16 bases between them. CDR3 in amino acids: CASTGRAGENTIYF. Written as DNA, the CDR3 is TGTGCCAGCACGGGCAGGGCGGGTGAAAACACCATATATTTT.

The chain is built from TRBV30 and TRBJ1-5; unclear D gene. Germline V gives CDR1 GTSNPN, CDR2 SVGIG (reference sequence). CDR3 length: 15 residues. V lost 1 base, J lost 2 bases, and 12 bases lay in between. The CDR3 spells CAWSGGLTGNQPQHF. CDR3 bases: TGTGCCTGGAGTGGTGGACTTACCGGCAATCAGCCCCAGCATTTT.

This chain links TRBV14 with TRBJ2-7; 8 positions match TRBD2. Germline CDR1 reads SGHDN; CDR2 reads FVKESK. After removal of 9 bases from V and 4 bases from J, the junction contained 11 bases not matched to a gene. The CDR3 is 14 residues long. CDR3 nucleotides: TGTGCCAGGAGGGGCGGGGGGATGGTGTACGAGCAGTACGTC. Amino acid sequence: CARRGGGMVYEQYV.

V usage is TRBV9 and J usage is TRBJ2-7; D is possibly TRBD1 or TRBD2 (5 bases each). The CDR3 is 15 amino acids. V was pared by 4 bases and J by 3 bases, with 17 bases between. Germline assignment: CDR1 SGDLS and CDR2 YYNGEE. CDR3 coding DNA: TGTGCCAGCAGCATCGGGACCCTTAATAACTACGAGCAGTACTTC. Protein sequence: CASSIGTLNNYEQYF.

The chain links TRBV6-1 to TRBJ2-7; TRBD1 agrees at 8 bases. Germline-derived CDR1 and CDR2 are MNHNS and SASEGT. V lost 1 base, J lost 5 bases, and 4 bases stayed unmatched. The CDR3 covers 14 residues. CDR3 in DNA: TGTGCCAGCAGTGAAGGGACAGGGTACAACGAGCAGTACGTC. Translation: CASSEGTGYNEQYV.

The V call is TRBV5-4, the J call TRBJ2-3; 9 nucleotides align to TRBD2. Looked up from germline, CDR1 is SGHNT and CDR2 is YYREEE (reference sequence). The CDR3 has 16 residues. Trimming took 3 bases from V and 2 from J; bases not matched to a gene: 7. CDR3 coding DNA: TGTGCCAGCAGCTCCCCGACTAGCGGATACACAGATACGCAGTATTTT. Protein sequence: CASSSPTSGYTDTQYF.

This clone has only a few counts. This chain connects TRBV6-6 to TRBJ1-5, with D unclear. The CDR3 is 10 residues long. Germline lookup yields CDR1 MNHNY and CDR2 SVGAGI (reference sequence). Deletions cut 11 bases from V and 4 bases from J, with 6 bases between. Here the CDR3 DNA reads TGTGCCGCGGGGAATCAGCCCCAGCATTTT. The encoded protein is CAAGNQPQHF.

The CDR3 DNA sequence: TGTGCCAGCAATATAGCGGGAGACCACGAGCAGTACTTC. Protein: CASNIAGDHEQYF. The gene calls are TRBV2 and TRBJ2-7; 9 bases line up with TRBD2. Trimming took 7 bases from V and 5 from J; bases not matched to a gene: 6. The germline gives CDR1 SNHLY, CDR2 FYNNEI. This CDR3 is built from 13 residues.

J is TRBJ1-6 and V is TRBV5-6, with D hard to call. Germline V gene sequence: CDR1 SGHDT, CDR2 YYEEEE. The CDR3 sequence is 15 residues long. The V end lost 0 bases, the J end lost 7 bases, and 11 bases lay between the germline ends. The CDR3 nucleotides read TGTGCCAGCAGCTTGGGGGCATTAGGAAATTCACCCCTCCACTTT. Its translation: CASSLGALGNSPLHF.

The chain uses TRBV7-8 and TRBJ2-7; 10 bases are shared with TRBD1. The germline V gene encodes CDR1 SGHVS and CDR2 FQNEAQ. The CDR3 spans 14 residues. Trimming cost V 3 bases and J 6 bases; bases outside gene matches: 5. The CDR3 DNA is TGTGCCAGCAGCTTCCGGGACAGGGGTCTCGAGCAGTACTTC. Amino acids: CASSFRDRGLEQYF.

V usage is TRBV6-5 and J usage is TRBJ2-7; the D gene is possibly TRBD2 (5 bases). Germline-derived CDR1 and CDR2 are MNHEY and SVGAGI. V was clipped by 2 bases and J by 6 bases, with 5 bases between them. This CDR3 spans 11 amino acids. The CDR3 DNA follows: TGTGCCAGCAGTTACGCGGGCGAGCAGTACTTC. It encodes CASSYAGEQYF.

On this clone: The identical CDR3 is also encoded by other nucleotide sequences in the sample. The chain combines TRBV7-2 with TRBJ1-2; D is undetermined. Germline-derived CDR1 and CDR2 are SGHTA and FQGNSA. CDR3 length: 13 residues. V was shortened by 0 bases and J by 2 bases, with 4 bases between the two germline ends. The CDR3 is CASSLAGNYGYTF. DNA for the CDR3: TGTGCCAGCAGCTTAGCAGGGAACTATGGCTACACCTTC.

In regard to this clone: At one boundary the junction diverges from the germline segment, which might be a read error. The genes are TRBV5-6 and TRBJ1-1, with D unclear. The CDR3 is made up of 12 amino acids. CDR1 is SGHDT, CDR2 YYEEEE, per germline. CDR3 sequence reads: CASSHYPEDLVF. The CDR3 DNA follows: TGTGCCAGCAGCCATTATCCGGAAGACCTAGTCTTT.

The rearrangement joins TRBV5-1 to TRBJ1-2; D remains unclear. Germline lookup yields CDR1 SGHRS and CDR2 YFSETQ. The V end lost 0 bases, the J end lost 7 bases, and 13 bases lay between the germline ends. The CDR3 covers 14 residues. The CDR3 sequence: CASSLVSSGGGYTF. The CDR3 bases are TGCGCCAGCAGCTTGGTTTCCAGCGGCGGTGGCTACACCTTC.

The chain is built from TRBV2 and TRBJ1-3; D not resolved. Trimming removed 4 bases at V and 0 bases at J, with 13 bases between. This CDR3 comprises 16 residues. In germline, CDR1 is SNHLY, CDR2 FYNNEI. The CDR3 region is CASSASQAASGNTIYF. The CDR3, as DNA: TGTGCCAGCAGTGCATCTCAGGCCGCCTCTGGAAACACCATATATTTT.

V is TRBV7-9 and J is TRBJ1-6, with D possibly being TRBD1 (5 bases). CDR3 size: 15 residues. V lost 4 bases and J 8 bases, leaving 15 bases between the germline ends. The germline V gene has CDR1 SEHNR and CDR2 FQNEAQ (reference sequence). The CDR3 bases are TGTGCCAGCAGCTCTACGGGACTCCACGATTCACCCCTCCACTTT. It codes for CASSSTGLHDSPLHF.

This clone was seen a handful of times. At the DNA level, this CDR3 is encoded by other sequences in the same sample as well. The chain links TRBV7-9 to TRBJ1-1, with D perhaps matching TRBD1 (5 bases). From germline, CDR1 is SEHNR and CDR2 FQNEAQ (reference sequence). V lost 1 base, J lost 0 bases, and 6 bases lay in between. The CDR3 runs 14 residues. The CDR3 reads CASSLGGLNTEAFF. In nucleotides, the CDR3 is TGTGCCAGCAGCTTAGGGGGGTTGAACACTGAAGCTTTCTTT.